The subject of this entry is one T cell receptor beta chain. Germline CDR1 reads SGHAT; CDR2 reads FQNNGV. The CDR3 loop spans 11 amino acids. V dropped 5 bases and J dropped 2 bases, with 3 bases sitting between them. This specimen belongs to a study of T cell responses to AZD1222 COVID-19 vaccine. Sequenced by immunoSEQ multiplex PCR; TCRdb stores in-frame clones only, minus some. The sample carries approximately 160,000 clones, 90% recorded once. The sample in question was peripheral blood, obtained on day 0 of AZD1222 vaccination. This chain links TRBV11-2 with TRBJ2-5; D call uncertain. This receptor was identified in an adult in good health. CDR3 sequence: CASSTQETQYF. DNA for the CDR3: TGTGCCAGCAGCACACAAGAGACCCAGTACTTC.